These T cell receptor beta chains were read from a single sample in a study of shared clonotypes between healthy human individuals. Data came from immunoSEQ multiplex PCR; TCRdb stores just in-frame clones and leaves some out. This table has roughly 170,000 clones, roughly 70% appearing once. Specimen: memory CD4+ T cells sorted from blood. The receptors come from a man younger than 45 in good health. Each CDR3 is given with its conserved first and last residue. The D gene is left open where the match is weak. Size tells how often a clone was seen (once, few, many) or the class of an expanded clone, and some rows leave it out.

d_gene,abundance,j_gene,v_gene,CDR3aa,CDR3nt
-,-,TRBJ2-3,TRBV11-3,CASSQQGNTDTQYF,TGTGCCAGCAGCCAACAGGGCAACACAGATACGCAGTATTTT
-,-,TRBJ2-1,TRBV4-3,CASSQDPTSYEQFF,TGCGCCAGCAGCCAAGACCCCACTAGCTATGAGCAGTTCTTC
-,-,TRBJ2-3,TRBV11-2,CASSFSRPRTDTQYF,TGTGCCAGCAGCTTTTCGCGGCCACGCACAGATACGCAGTATTTT
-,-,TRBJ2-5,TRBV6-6,CASSYAREETQYF,TGTGCCAGCAGTTACGCACGGGAAGAGACCCAGTACTTC
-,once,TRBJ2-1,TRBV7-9,CASSFKERLGLNNEQFF,TGTGCCAGCAGCTTTAAGGAGCGGTTGGGGCTTAACAATGAGCAGTTCTTC
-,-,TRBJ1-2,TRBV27,CASSLSRTGGYTF,TGTGCCAGCAGTTTATCTAGGACCGGGGGCTACACCTTC
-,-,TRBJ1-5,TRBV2,CASSHSDGSNQPQHF,TGTGCCAGCAGTCATTCGGACGGTAGCAATCAGCCCCAGCATTTT
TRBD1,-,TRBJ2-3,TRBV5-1,CASSNRDRQYF,TGCGCCAGCAGCAACCGGGACAGGCAGTATTTT
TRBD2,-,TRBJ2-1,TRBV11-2,CATRERGGYNEQFF,TGTGCCACTCGAGAGCGGGGAGGATACAATGAGCAGTTCTTC
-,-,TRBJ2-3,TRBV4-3,CASSHARGQRSTDTQYF,TGCGCCAGCAGCCACGCTCGAGGCCAGCGAAGCACAGATACGCAGTATTTT
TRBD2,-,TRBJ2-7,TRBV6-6,CASSSPGLVSYEQYF,TGTGCCAGCAGTAGTCCGGGACTAGTCAGCTACGAGCAGTACTTC
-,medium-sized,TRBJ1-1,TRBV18,CASSPLGGTTEAFF,TGTGCCAGCTCACCACTTGGGGGAACAACTGAAGCTTTCTTT
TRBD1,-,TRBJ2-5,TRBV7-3,CASSLTGTGGWETQYF,TGTGCCAGCAGCTTAACCGGGACAGGGGGGTGGGAGACCCAGTACTTC
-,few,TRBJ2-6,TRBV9,CASSVAYGGAGANVLTF,TGTGCCAGCAGCGTAGCTTACGGAGGGGCTGGGGCCAACGTCCTGACTTTC
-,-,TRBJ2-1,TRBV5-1,CASSFEPGSYNEQFF,TGCGCCAGCAGCTTCGAGCCCGGCTCCTACAATGAGCAGTTCTTC
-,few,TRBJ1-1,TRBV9,CASSSGWNTEAFF,TGTGCCAGCAGTAGTGGGTGGAACACTGAAGCTTTCTTT
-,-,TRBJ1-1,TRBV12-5,CASGLLVTEAFF,TGTGCTAGTGGTTTGCTAGTTACTGAAGCTTTCTTT
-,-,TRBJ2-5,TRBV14,CASSQSWFQETQYF,TGTGCCAGCAGCCAGTCATGGTTCCAAGAGACCCAGTACTTC
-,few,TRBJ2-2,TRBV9,CASRDYRSTTGELFF,TGTGCCAGCAGGGACTACAGATCGACCACCGGGGAGCTGTTTTTT
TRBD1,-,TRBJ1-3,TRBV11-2,CASETGTGAFGNTIYF,TGTGCCAGCGAAACCGGGACAGGGGCTTTTGGAAACACCATATATTTT
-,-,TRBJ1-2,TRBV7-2,CASSQRTLGYTF,TGTGCCAGCAGCCAAAGGACGCTCGGCTACACCTTC
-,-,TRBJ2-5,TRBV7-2,CASSFPFSETQYF,TGTGCCAGCAGCTTTCCTTTTTCAGAGACCCAGTACTTC
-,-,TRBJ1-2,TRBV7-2,CASSLGPGDGYTF,TGTGCCAGCAGCTTAGGACCGGGGGATGGCTACACCTTC
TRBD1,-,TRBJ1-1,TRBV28,CASSSRLIPGTGPGTEAFF,TGTGCCAGCAGTTCACGACTCATTCCCGGGACAGGGCCAGGAACTGAAGCTTTCTTT
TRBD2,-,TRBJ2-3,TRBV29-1,CSVGASGSDTQYF,TGCAGCGTTGGGGCTAGCGGGTCGGATACGCAGTATTTT
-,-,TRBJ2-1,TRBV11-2,CASRSLRRALGEQFF,TGTGCCAGCAGATCACTAAGGCGGGCCTTGGGTGAGCAGTTCTTC
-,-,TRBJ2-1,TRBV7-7,CASSLEGGGGSNEQFF,TGTGCTAGCAGCTTAGAAGGAGGGGGAGGGTCAAATGAGCAGTTCTTC
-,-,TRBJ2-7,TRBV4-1,CASSLADTALYEQYF,TGCGCCAGCAGCCTGGCGGACACGGCCCTCTACGAGCAGTACTTC
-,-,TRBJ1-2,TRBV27,CASSLNREDYGYTF,TGTGCCAGCAGTTTAAACCGGGAGGACTATGGCTACACCTTC
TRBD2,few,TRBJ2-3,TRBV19,CASSPLAGGGTDTQYF,TGTGCCAGTAGCCCCCTGGCGGGAGGTGGCACAGATACGCAGTATTTT
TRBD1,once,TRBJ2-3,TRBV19,CASSTYQGAQFTDTQYF,TGTGCCAGTAGTACATACCAGGGGGCACAATTCACAGATACGCAGTATTTT
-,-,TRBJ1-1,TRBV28,CASSHGQLNTEAFF,TGTGCCAGCAGCCACGGACAGTTGAACACTGAAGCTTTCTTT
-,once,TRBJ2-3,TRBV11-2,CASSPMVGMDTQYF,TGTGCCAGCAGCCCAATGGTCGGGATGGATACGCAGTATTTT
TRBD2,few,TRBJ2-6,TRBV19,CASRKLAGGTGANVLTF,TGTGCCAGTAGAAAACTAGCGGGAGGAACGGGGGCCAACGTCCTGACTTTC
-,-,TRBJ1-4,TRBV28,CASSLVTTAVNEKLFF,TGTGCCAGCAGTTTAGTAACGACAGCGGTAAATGAAAAACTGTTTTTT
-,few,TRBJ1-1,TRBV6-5,CASRTRTEAFF,TGTGCCAGCAGGACCCGCACTGAAGCTTTCTTT
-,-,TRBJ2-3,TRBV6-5,CASSSGQLGQDTQYF,TGTGCCAGCAGTTCGGGCCAGCTAGGCCAAGATACGCAGTATTTT
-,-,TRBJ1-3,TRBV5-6,CASSNSRVASNTIYF,TGTGCCAGCAGCAACAGTCGGGTAGCATCAAACACCATATATTTT
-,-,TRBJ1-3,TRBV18,CASSPSFRAGNTIYF,TGTGCCAGCTCACCTTCATTTCGAGCTGGAAACACCATATATTTT
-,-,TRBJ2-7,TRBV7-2,CASSLPLEYEQYF,TGTGCCAGCAGCTTACCTCTAGAGTACGAGCAGTACTTC
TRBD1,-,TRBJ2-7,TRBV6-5,CASSSLTGGSYEQYF,TGTGCCAGCAGCTCCCTCACAGGGGGCTCCTACGAGCAGTACTTC
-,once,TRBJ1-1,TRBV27,CASRLTSSGYETEAFF,TGTGCCAGCAGGTTAACCAGCTCGGGGTATGAAACTGAAGCTTTCTTT
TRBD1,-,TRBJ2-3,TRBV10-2,CASADRNTDTQYF,TGCGCCAGCGCGGACAGGAACACAGATACGCAGTATTTT
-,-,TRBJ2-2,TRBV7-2,CASSLVVGRPTSRYGELFF,TGTGCCAGCAGCTTAGTGGTTGGCAGACCCACCTCCCGCTATGGGGAGCTGTTTTTT
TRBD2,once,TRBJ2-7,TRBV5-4,CASSLGALAGVGQYF,TGTGCCAGCAGCTTGGGAGCTCTAGCGGGAGTTGGGCAGTACTTC
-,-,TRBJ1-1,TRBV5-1,CASSFGPEAFF,TGCGCCAGCAGCTTTGGCCCTGAAGCTTTCTTT
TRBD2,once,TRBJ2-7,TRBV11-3,CASSFPTASGRRPYEQYF,TGTGCCAGCAGCTTCCCCACGGCTAGCGGGAGGCGTCCCTACGAGCAGTACTTC
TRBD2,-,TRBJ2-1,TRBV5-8,CASSNALSSGSYNEQFF,TGTGCCAGCAGCAACGCACTATCTAGCGGGAGTTACAATGAGCAGTTCTTC
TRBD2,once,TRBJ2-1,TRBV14,CASSNSGRAGNEQFF,TGTGCCAGCAGCAATAGCGGGAGGGCCGGTAATGAGCAGTTCTTC
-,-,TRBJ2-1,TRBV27,CASSFRQDWDEQFF,TGTGCCAGCAGTTTTCGTCAGGACTGGGATGAGCAGTTCTTC
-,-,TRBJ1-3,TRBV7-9,CASSLPPLGGSGNTIYF,TGTGCCAGCAGCTTACCACCGTTGGGAGGCTCTGGAAACACCATATATTTT
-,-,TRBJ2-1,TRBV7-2,CASSPQVVRNEQFF,TGTGCCAGCAGCCCCCAGGTGGTCCGCAATGAGCAGTTCTTC
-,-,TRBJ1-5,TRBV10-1,CASSESQVDSNQPQHF,TGCGCCAGCAGTGAGTCCCAGGTAGATAGCAATCAGCCCCAGCATTTT